Listed below are T cell receptor beta chains from one sample, sequenced in a study of cytomegalovirus exposure and HLA in healthy donors. The table came from immunoSEQ multiplex PCR; TCRdb's copy has only in-frame clones and leaves some out. The sample lists under 200,000 clones, over 75% occurring once. Sequenced material: PBMCs. Source of these receptors: a young woman in good health and CMV-seronegative. Each CDR3 is given with its conserved first and last residue. Fields, in order: J gene, V gene, D gene, CDR3 protein, CDR3 DNA. The D gene is left open where the match is weak.

j_gene: TRBJ2-7
v_gene: TRBV5-4
d_gene: TRBD1
CDR3aa: CASSLLNWDRVPYEQYF
CDR3nt: TGTGCCAGCAGCTTACTCAACTGGGACAGGGTTCCCTACGAGCAGTACTTC

j_gene: TRBJ1-2
v_gene: TRBV4-1
d_gene: NA
CDR3aa: CASSQDPGRVYGYTF
CDR3nt: TGCGCCAGCAGCCAAGATCCAGGCAGGGTCTATGGCTACACCTTC

j_gene: TRBJ2-7
v_gene: TRBV5-1
d_gene: NA
CDR3aa: CASSHDRPYYEQYF
CDR3nt: TGCGCCAGCAGCCACGACAGGCCTTACTACGAGCAGTACTTC

j_gene: TRBJ2-5
v_gene: TRBV7-9
d_gene: TRBD2
CDR3aa: CASTILAGGPSETQYF
CDR3nt: TGTGCCAGCACGATACTAGCGGGGGGGCCCTCAGAGACCCAGTACTTC

j_gene: TRBJ1-3
v_gene: TRBV9
d_gene: NA
CDR3aa: CASSVLSGDTLGDTIYF
CDR3nt: TGTGCCAGCAGCGTGTTGTCAGGGGACACCCTTGGAGACACCATATATTTT

j_gene: TRBJ2-3
v_gene: TRBV28
d_gene: TRBD2
CDR3aa: CASNLAGRPDTQYF
CDR3nt: TGTGCCAGCAATCTAGCGGGACGGCCAGATACGCAGTATTTT

j_gene: TRBJ1-2
v_gene: TRBV5-4
d_gene: NA
CDR3aa: CASSNRIDGYTF
CDR3nt: TGTGCTAGCAGTAACAGGATAGATGGCTACACCTTC

j_gene: TRBJ2-7
v_gene: TRBV2
d_gene: TRBD1
CDR3aa: CASSDRDRGTYEQYF
CDR3nt: TGTGCCAGCAGTGATAGGGACAGGGGCACCTACGAGCAGTACTTC

j_gene: TRBJ2-3
v_gene: TRBV7-3
d_gene: TRBD1
CDR3aa: CASSRGRTGTRDTQYF
CDR3nt: TGTGCCAGCAGTCGTGGCCGGACAGGGACCAGAGATACGCAGTATTTT

j_gene: TRBJ2-1
v_gene: TRBV5-1
d_gene: NA
CDR3aa: CASSLLEGGGPYNEQFF
CDR3nt: TGCGCCAGCAGCTTGCTTGAGGGGGGGGGCCCCTACAATGAGCAGTTCTTC

j_gene: TRBJ1-6
v_gene: TRBV19
d_gene: NA
CDR3aa: CASSIKQGRASYNSPLHF
CDR3nt: TGTGCCAGTAGTATCAAGCAGGGTAGAGCCTCCTATAATTCACCCCTCCACTTT

j_gene: TRBJ2-1
v_gene: TRBV19
d_gene: NA
CDR3aa: CASSTSGRNEQFF
CDR3nt: TGTGCCAGTAGTACATCAGGGCGAAATGAGCAGTTCTTC

j_gene: TRBJ2-3
v_gene: TRBV5-1
d_gene: NA
CDR3aa: CASSLASEAPAQYF
CDR3nt: TGCGCCAGCAGCTTGGCCTCGGAGGCGCCCGCGCAGTATTTT

j_gene: TRBJ2-7
v_gene: TRBV6-5
d_gene: TRBD1
CDR3aa: CASSYSMFGQGYEQYF
CDR3nt: TGTGCCAGCAGTTACTCTATGTTCGGACAGGGATACGAGCAGTACTTC

j_gene: TRBJ1-2
v_gene: TRBV7-9
d_gene: NA
CDR3aa: CASSLVAGHTNF
CDR3nt: TGTGCCAGCAGCTTGGTAGCGGGACATACGAACTTC

j_gene: TRBJ1-5
v_gene: TRBV19
d_gene: NA
CDR3aa: CASSYGSGYSNQPQHF
CDR3nt: TGTGCCAGTAGTTACGGGAGTGGGTATAGCAATCAGCCCCAGCATTTT

j_gene: TRBJ2-2
v_gene: TRBV4-2
d_gene: NA
CDR3aa: CASSQFPGGALEGELFF
CDR3nt: TGTGCCAGCAGCCAATTCCCTGGGGGGGCCCTGGAGGGGGAGCTGTTTTTT

j_gene: TRBJ2-6
v_gene: TRBV6-1
d_gene: TRBD1
CDR3aa: CASSVNLQGSGANVLTF
CDR3nt: TGTGCCAGCAGTGTTAACCTACAGGGGTCTGGGGCCAACGTCCTGACTTTC

j_gene: TRBJ2-3
v_gene: TRBV9
d_gene: TRBD1
CDR3aa: CASSVGTGGTDTQYF
CDR3nt: TGTGCCAGCAGCGTAGGGACAGGGGGCACAGATACGCAGTATTTT

j_gene: TRBJ1-5
v_gene: TRBV6-1
d_gene: NA
CDR3aa: CASTTRQDNQPQHF
CDR3nt: TGTGCCAGCACGACTCGACAGGACAATCAGCCCCAGCATTTT

j_gene: TRBJ1-1
v_gene: TRBV18
d_gene: NA
CDR3aa: CASSRVGGAVSGTEAFF
CDR3nt: TGTGCCAGCTCACGTGTTGGGGGGGCGGTCTCTGGCACTGAAGCTTTCTTT

j_gene: TRBJ2-1
v_gene: TRBV28
d_gene: TRBD1
CDR3aa: CASRPQGYGYNEQFF
CDR3nt: TGTGCCAGCAGACCACAGGGGTACGGCTACAATGAGCAGTTCTTC

j_gene: TRBJ2-7
v_gene: TRBV15
d_gene: NA
CDR3aa: CATSRGVGGPYEQYF
CDR3nt: TGTGCCACCAGCCGAGGTGTGGGGGGGCCGTACGAGCAGTACTTC

j_gene: TRBJ1-1
v_gene: TRBV6-5
d_gene: NA
CDR3aa: CASSYELSTEAFF
CDR3nt: TGTGCCAGCAGTTATGAGTTGAGCACTGAAGCTTTCTTT